This T cell receptor beta chain emerged from a study of Ad26.COV2.S vaccination and SARS-CoV-2 variants. In the study overall: Among those in the COV1001 Ad26.COV2.S trial arm was the donor. Notes on the study in general: In TCR breadth and depth analyses, total T cell responses may have been underestimated. Reported findings describe substantial breadth in spike-specific CD8+ and CD4+ T cell responses following vaccination.

The CDR3 is 15 amino acids. Germline CDR1 and CDR2: LGHDT and YNNKEL (reference sequence). Trimming left V 1 base short and J 2 bases short, with 9 bases between. As concerns this clone: Its antigen is not known.

Libraries were prepared by immunoSEQ multiplex PCR; TCRdb keeps only in-frame clonotypes and omits some of them. The table has about 430,000 clones, approximately 92% seen once; the top ten hold 9.5% to 15%. Treatment given: roughly 20 received Ad26.COV2.S at low or high dose, single or two shots; several received placebo; per-sample allocation not given. Sampling took place 63 days after the first vaccine or placebo injection. The chain links TRBV3-1 (or the pseudogene TRBV3-2) to TRBJ1-3; perhaps TRBD1 as D (5 bases). The TCR sequence derives from a person aged 18-65 years who received the Ad26.COV2.S COVID-19 vaccine or a placebo. Sequenced here: peripheral blood, sampled in a trial of Ad26.COV2.S vaccine versus placebo. The CDR3 here is CASSQGSRAGNTIYF. The CDR3 bases are TGTGCCAGCAGCCAAGGGTCCAGGGCTGGAAACACCATATATTTT.